This TCR beta chain was sequenced for a study of cytomegalovirus exposure and HLA in healthy donors. Looking at the study overall: Among 398 genotyped donors, around 77% fell in the Caucasian-associated ancestry cluster.

Germline assignment: CDR1 LNHDA and CDR2 SQIVND (reference sequence). The CDR3 runs 15 residues. The ends lost 0 bases at V and 5 bases at J; junction bases unmatched: 4. Amplification used 60 Vbeta primers and 13 Jbeta primers. Produced via immunoSEQ multiplex PCR; TCRdb's table is partial and in-frame only. This table has about 100,000 clones, 76% appearing once. This chain joins TRBV19 and TRBJ1-5; TRBD1 matches at 7 bases. Sequenced: PBMCs. The clonotype comes from a woman in her fifties or sixties in good health and CMV-seropositive. Here the CDR3 reads CASSIDQGQYQPQHF. As DNA, the CDR3 is TGTGCCAGTAGTATAGATCAGGGACAGTATCAGCCCCAGCATTTT.